Below are 29 T cell receptor beta chains sequenced from a single sample in a study of Graves' ophthalmopathy and Graves' hyperthyroidism. RNA transcripts were the source from which TCR beta CDR3 regions were amplified. HTBI primers primed a first-round RT-PCR, and a second-round multiplex PCR followed. Each CDR3 protein gets one entry after TCRdb re-called the multiplex PCR reads with MiXCR. The table records roughly 500,000 distinct CDR3 sequences, roughly an eighth of them present only once. Sequencing used blood. The source of these receptors is a woman in her twenties or thirties with Graves' ophthalmopathy.

This clonotype has ten or more counts. The J gene is TRBJ2-7, the V gene TRBV6-1, with TRBD1 identical over 10 bases. The CDR3 is 14 amino acids. CDR1 is MNHNS and CDR2 is SASEGT in the germline V gene. Germline trimming cut 6 bases from V and 3 bases from J; bases unmatched to any gene: 5. DNA of the CDR3: TGTGCCAGCAGCCGGGACAGGGGCGGCTACGAGCAGTACTTC. It is translated as CASSRDRGGYEQYF.

This clonotype occurred many times. The V and J genes are TRBV9 and TRBJ1-1; possibly TRBD1 for D (5 bases). This CDR3 comprises 15 residues. CDR1 and CDR2 (germline): SGDLS, YYNGEE. V lost 0 bases, J lost 2 bases, and 11 bases lay in between. CDR3 in DNA: TGTGCCAGCAGCGTAGCCTGGGGCGCTAACACTGAAGCTTTCTTT. This encodes CASSVAWGANTEAFF.

The V call is TRBV6-1, the J call TRBJ1-2; D perhaps matches TRBD1 (5 bases). The ends were cut back, 6 bases at V and 4 bases at J, with 18 bases in the middle. The CDR3 loop spans 15 amino acids. Germline loops: CDR1 MNHNS, CDR2 SASEGT. CDR3 amino acids: CASSAPTGGVYGYTF. In DNA form, the CDR3 reads TGTGCCAGCAGCGCGCCCACCGGGGGGGTCTATGGCTACACCTTC.

The V gene is TRBV6-2 or TRBV6-3, the J gene TRBJ1-5; the D is unclear. Trimming removed 1 base from V and 1 base from J, with 17 bases in between. The CDR3 totals 18 residues. CDR1 is MNHEY, CDR2 SVGEGT, per germline. Written as DNA, the CDR3 is TGTGCCAGCAGTTACTTATTAGGTAATTTTGAGAGCAATCAGCCCCAGCATTTT. This codes for CASSYLLGNFESNQPQHF.

This clonotype was detected many times. This chain uses TRBV7-8 with TRBJ1-5, with a weak D call TRBD1 (6 bases). CDR3 size: 17 residues. V lost 5 bases and J 3 bases, leaving 20 bases between the germline ends. Looked up from germline, CDR1 is SGHVS and CDR2 is FQNEAQ. The CDR3: CASSRLSQGLDNQPQHF. The DNA for the CDR3 is TGTGCCAGCAGCAGACTTAGCCAGGGGCTCGACAATCAGCCCCAGCATTTT.

This clonotype was detected a few times. V is TRBV12-3 or TRBV12-4 and J is TRBJ2-5; D might be TRBD2 (7 bases). The CDR3 is 14 residues long. V shed 1 base and J shed 7 bases, with 13 bases lying between them. The CDR3 spells CASSLEGGRATQYF. Here the CDR3 DNA reads TGTGCCAGCAGTTTAGAGGGGGGGAGGGCGACCCAGTACTTC.

This clonotype was seen ten or more times. The chain couples TRBV5-1 to TRBJ1-2, with no clear D. Trimming took off 4 bases at V and 1 base at J, with 11 bases between the two ends. This CDR3 comprises 14 residues. Germline CDR1 reads SGHRS; CDR2 reads YFSETQ. CDR3 in DNA: TGCGCCAGCAGCGTGACGGATTTTAACTATGGCTACACCTTC. Translation: CASSVTDFNYGYTF.

This clonotype was seen repeatedly, ten times or more. The V call is TRBV6-2 or TRBV6-3, the J call TRBJ1-2; D is undetermined. The V and J ends lost 3 bases and 13 bases respectively, with 18 bases between them. Per the germline V gene, CDR1 is MNHEY and CDR2 is SVGEGT. The CDR3 is 13 amino acids. The CDR3 sequence: CASSYDGSPVSTF. CDR3 nucleotide sequence: TGTGCCAGCAGTTATGACGGATCCCCGGTCTCCACCTTC.

This clonotype was recorded at least ten times. The chain carries TRBV13 and TRBJ1-2; 10 positions agree with TRBD1. V lost 0 bases and J lost 4; bases outside the gene matches: 2. Germline values: CDR1 PRHDT, CDR2 FYEKMQ (reference sequence). The CDR3 contains 15 residues. CDR3 nucleotides: TGTGCCAGCAGCTTAGGGACAGGGGGCAGCTATGGCTACACCTTC. Protein: CASSLGTGGSYGYTF.

In this sample, this clonotype turned up many times. The CDR3 sequence: CASSESTRGRSTEAFF. The CDR3 bases are TGCGCCAGCAGTGAGTCAACTCGGGGGAGGAGCACTGAAGCTTTCTTT. J is TRBJ1-1 and V is TRBV10-2; a possible D gene is TRBD1 (5 bases). Germline V gene lookup returns CDR1 WSHSY and CDR2 SAAADI. The length of the CDR3 is 16 residues. The V end was cut by 0 bases, the J end by 4 bases, with 15 bases between.

This clonotype was seen many times. The rearrangement uses TRBV7-3 and TRBJ1-6, with a possible D match to TRBD1 (6 bases). CDR1 SGHTA and CDR2 FQGTGA come from the germline V gene. V was shortened by 2 bases and J by 9 bases, with 11 bases between the two germline ends. The CDR3 is 14 residues long. For the CDR3, the DNA is TGTGCCAGCAGCTTATCAGGGGATTTTTCACCCCTCCACTTT. This codes for CASSLSGDFSPLHF.

This clonotype was seen only a few times. V usage is TRBV24-1 and J usage is TRBJ2-5; D is unresolved. The V gene's germline CDR1 is KGHDR and CDR2 SFDVKD. The CDR3 sequence is 13 residues long. The germline V and J ends were trimmed by 5 bases and 7 bases, with 13 bases remaining between them. The CDR3 loop reads CATSGDPAVTQYF. Written as DNA, the CDR3 is TGTGCCACCAGTGGTGACCCCGCGGTGACCCAGTACTTC.

This clonotype has at least ten counts. V is TRBV13 and J is TRBJ2-5; 14 nucleotides match TRBD2. Germline loops: CDR1 PRHDT, CDR2 FYEKMQ (reference sequence). This CDR3 has 17 amino acids. The ends lost 4 bases at V and 2 bases at J; junction bases unmatched: 6. The DNA of the CDR3 is TGTGCCAGCAGCTCCAGACTAGCGGGAGGGCCTCAAGAGACCCAGTACTTC. Translated: CASSSRLAGGPQETQYF.

Points on this clonotype: Possible read error: a much larger clone is one base away. In DNA form, the CDR3 reads TGTGCCAGCAGCCAGGGACTAGCAGCCTACGAGGAGTACTTC. Amino acid sequence: CASSQGLAAYEEYF. The chain couples TRBV3-1 to TRBJ2-7, with 9 bases aligning to TRBD2. Germline V lookup: CDR1 LGHDT, CDR2 YNNKEL (reference sequence). The CDR3 runs to 14 residues.

This clonotype was picked up a small number of times. This may be a read error: a much more frequent sequence differs by one nucleotide. The rearrangement uses TRBV6-4 and TRBJ1-3; D is ambiguous. The V and J ends lost 6 bases and 0 bases respectively, with 6 bases between them. Germline V gene sequence: CDR1 MRHNA, CDR2 SNTAGT. This CDR3 comprises 13 residues. The CDR3 DNA is TGTGCCAGCAGGGCCAGCTCTGGAAACACCATATATTTT. Translating gives CASRASSGNTIYF.

This clonotype was counted many times. The chain combines TRBV30 with TRBJ2-7; D is unresolved. The CDR3 is 13 amino acids. Trimming stripped 6 bases from V and 2 bases from J, with 14 bases between. In germline, CDR1 is GTSNPN, CDR2 SVGIG (reference sequence). The CDR3 sequence is CACLKASTYEQYF. The CDR3 nucleotides are TGTGCCTGCCTAAAGGCATCAACCTACGAGCAGTACTTC. The variable domain in full, completed from reference TRBV30 and TRBJ2-7, reads SQTIHQWPATLVQPVGSPLSLECTVEGTSNPNLYWYRQAAGRGLQLLFYSVGIGQISSEVPQNLSASRPQDRQFILSSKKLLLSDSGFYLCACLKASTYEQYFGPGTRLTVT.

This clonotype was recorded many times. The V call is TRBV18, the J call TRBJ2-2, with D maybe TRBD2 (6 bases). Deletions cut 1 base from V and 4 bases from J, with 10 bases between. CDR3 size: 15 residues. Germline V CDR1 and CDR2: KGHSH, LQKENI. The CDR3 region is CASSPRQGGTGELFF. For the CDR3, the DNA is TGTGCCAGCTCACCACGGCAGGGAGGCACCGGGGAGCTGTTTTTT.

This clonotype appeared a few times. The chain uses TRBV9 and TRBJ1-6; D call uncertain. Deletions cut 3 bases from V and 7 bases from J, with 20 bases between. CDR3 length: 17 residues. Germline CDR1 and CDR2: SGDLS and YYNGEE. The CDR3 nucleotides are TGTGCCAGCAGCGCGAGGCCCAGCACAGCGAACAATTCACCCCTCCACTTT. Amino acids: CASSARPSTANNSPLHF.

This clonotype was found once. V and J are TRBV6-2 or TRBV6-3 and TRBJ1-3; D possibly corresponds to TRBD1 (6 bases). This CDR3 is built from 17 residues. Trimming removed 6 bases from V and 0 bases from J, with 18 bases in between. Germline V gives CDR1 MNHEY, CDR2 SVGEGT. The CDR3 nucleotides read TGTGCCAGCAGCTCGGATACAGGGCCCCTCTCTGGAAACACCATATATTTT. This codes for CASSSDTGPLSGNTIYF.

This clonotype has ten or more counts. The rearrangement uses TRBV6-2 or TRBV6-3 and TRBJ1-1; D ambiguous. The germline V gene encodes CDR1 MNHEY and CDR2 SVGEGT. The CDR3 has 12 residues. The germline V and J ends were trimmed by 6 bases and 4 bases, with 9 bases remaining between them. The DNA of the CDR3 is TGTGCCAGCAGAGAACCGACCACTGAAGCTTTCTTT. Encoded protein: CASREPTTEAFF.

This clonotype was found many times. The CDR3 bases are TGTGCCAGCAGTTCCCCCGACAGTGACGAGCAGTACTTC. Its translation is CASSSPDSDEQYF. The chain carries TRBV28 and TRBJ2-7; a weak D match, TRBD1 (5 bases). This CDR3 region has 13 residues. Trimming took off 4 bases at V and 5 bases at J, with 12 bases between the two ends. Germline V gives CDR1 MDHEN, CDR2 SYDVKM.

This clonotype occurred a few times. V usage is TRBV4-3 and J usage is TRBJ1-1; no clear D gene. Germline lookup yields CDR1 LGHNA and CDR2 YSLEER. This CDR3 has 15 amino acids. V lost 1 base and J 5 bases, leaving 14 bases between the germline ends. CDR3 coding DNA: TGCGCCAGCAGCCAAGGGGTCAGGTCCAGGACTGAAGCTTTCTTT. Residues: CASSQGVRSRTEAFF.

This clonotype has at least ten counts. This chain uses TRBV14 with TRBJ2-2; 10 bases line up with TRBD1. CDR1 is SGHDN and CDR2 is FVKESK in the germline V gene. V lost 6 bases to trimming and J lost 6 bases; unmatched junction nucleotides: 10. This CDR3 is built from 16 residues. The CDR3 DNA reads as TGTGCCAGCAGTCCTTACCGGGACAGGGGTTCCGGGGAGCTGTTTTTT. Protein: CASSPYRDRGSGELFF.

This clonotype has at least ten counts. The chain uses TRBV3-1 and TRBJ1-1, with TRBD1 as a possible D gene (5 bases). In germline, CDR1 is LGHDT, CDR2 YNNKEL (reference sequence). The V end lost 1 base, the J end lost 5 bases, and 14 bases lay between the germline ends. The CDR3 loop spans 15 amino acids. The CDR3 sequence is CASSQVRGVGTEAFF. CDR3 DNA sequence: TGTGCCAGCAGCCAAGTGCGGGGGGTAGGGACTGAAGCTTTCTTT.

The J gene is TRBJ1-1, the V gene TRBV27; 7 nucleotides line up with TRBD1. CDR1 and CDR2 (germline): MNHEY, SMNVEV (reference sequence). Germline trimming cut 2 bases from V and 2 bases from J; bases unmatched to any gene: 11. The CDR3 contains 17 residues. This CDR3 reads CASSLSPRDSFNTEAFF. In DNA, the CDR3 is TGTGCCAGCAGTTTAAGTCCCCGGGACAGTTTTAACACTGAAGCTTTCTTT.

There are a few counts of this clonotype. This may be a read error, as it is one base from a much larger clone. J is TRBJ1-6 and V is TRBV7-9; tentatively, D is TRBD1 (6 bases). Per germline, CDR1 SEHNR and CDR2 FQNEAQ (reference sequence). This CDR3 comprises 14 residues. Here the CDR3 DNA reads TGTGCCAGCAGCGGTACAGGGTTCAGCTCACACCTCCACTTT. Translated: CASSGTGFSSHLHF.

The J gene is TRBJ2-7, the V gene TRBV6-1; TRBD2 matches 9 bases. The CDR3 sequence is 14 residues long. V lost 5 bases, J lost 6 bases, and 8 bases stayed unmatched. Germline CDR1 MNHNS, CDR2 SASEGT. The CDR3 is CASSRGSGSSEQYF. The DNA for the CDR3 is TGTGCCAGCAGTCGGGGTAGCGGGAGTTCCGAGCAGTACTTC.

This clonotype has ten or more counts. The chain employs TRBV30 and TRBJ1-5; weak D call: TRBD1 (6 bases). CDR3 length equals 15 residues. The V end was cut by 4 bases, the J end by 4 bases, with 17 bases between. Germline CDR1 reads GTSNPN; CDR2 reads SVGIG (reference sequence). The CDR3 DNA reads TGTGCCTGGACCCAGGGGACGGGGTCGAATCAGCCCCAGCATTTT. Amino acids: CAWTQGTGSNQPQHF.

This clonotype was seen at least ten times. CDR3 sequence reads: CASSYTDSYEQYF. In nucleotides, the CDR3 is TGTGCCAGCAGTTACACAGACAGCTACGAGCAGTACTTC. The V call is TRBV6-5, the J call TRBJ2-7, with a tentative D call TRBD1 (5 bases). CDR1 MNHEY and CDR2 SVGAGI come from the germline V gene. The CDR3 contains 13 residues. Trimming left V 2 bases short and J 3 bases short, with 8 bases between.